This entry is about one T cell receptor (beta chain). Time point reported: peripheral blood 6 weeks after treatment start. Sequenced by immunoSEQ multiplex PCR; TCRdb stores in-frame clones only, minus some. The table records over 100,000 clones, about 91% of them present only once. These data belong to a study of PD-L1 blockade in urothelial cancer. Study in general: Bladder-origin urothelial cancer in males covered about 90% of the roughly 30 patients. Blood samples had a median of roughly 140,000 T cells.

CDR1 MDHEN and CDR2 SYDVKM come from the germline V gene. The CDR3 length is 15 residues. V lost 4 bases, J lost 3 bases, and 14 bases lay in between. The chain combines TRBV28 with TRBJ2-3; possibly TRBD1 for D (6 bases). The sequencing here drew on PBMCs, taken around atezolizumab (anti-PD-L1) treatment. This sequence was found in a man aged 55 to 70 with urothelial cancer. Here the CDR3 reads CASSSTGRGTDTQYF. As DNA, the CDR3 is TGTGCCAGCAGTTCGACAGGTCGGGGAACAGATACGCAGTATTTT.